This T cell receptor (beta chain) was observed in a study of T cell changes during pregnancy in multiple sclerosis. Assay: immunoSEQ multiplex PCR; the TCRdb copy retains only in-frame clones and omits some. The sample carries roughly 57,000 clones, 92% recorded once. Specimen: CD4+ T cells from peripheral blood mononuclear cells, collected after pregnancy. The clonotype was recovered from a female donor with multiple sclerosis, enrolled in a pregnancy study.

The CDR3 loop is CASSVRTSGGATDTQYF. DNA of the CDR3: TGTGCCAGCAGCGTCCGGACTAGCGGGGGGGCCACAGATACGCAGTATTTT. V and J are TRBV7-9 and TRBJ2-3; 15 positions match TRBD2. The CDR3 covers 17 residues. Germline V gene sequence: CDR1 SEHNR, CDR2 FQNEAQ (reference sequence). Germline trimming cut 5 bases from V and 2 bases from J; bases unmatched to any gene: 5.